One sample yielded the 20 T cell receptor beta chains listed below, sequenced in a study of blood T cell repertoires in COVID-19. Sequencing was performed with immunoSEQ multiplex PCR; in TCRdb, only in-frame clones are kept and a portion is missing. The table shows around 270,000 clones, with roughly 86% occurring only once. Sequenced input: peripheral blood. The receptor set was obtained from a man aged 40-49 years who had recovered from COVID-19.

This chain uses TRBV5-4 with TRBJ1-1, with D maybe TRBD1 (5 bases). Trimming took 3 bases from V and 4 from J, leaving 13 bases between them. This CDR3 has 14 amino acids. Germline CDR1 SGHNT, CDR2 YYREEE (reference sequence). The CDR3, as DNA: TGTGCCAGCAGCTCTGGGGTAGGGGTCACTGAAGCTTTCTTT. Amino acid sequence: CASSSGVGVTEAFF. Filled out from reference TRBV5-4 and TRBJ1-1, the complete variable domain reads ETGVTQSPTHLIKTRGQQVTLRCSSQSGHNTVSWYQQALGQGPQFIFQYYREEENGRGNFPPRFSGLQFPNYSSELNVNALELDDSALYLCASSSGVGVTEAFFGQGTRLTVV.

The gene calls are TRBV10-3 and TRBJ2-1, with TRBD2 matching over 8 bases. The CDR3 extends over 17 amino acids. J lost 1 base, V lost 2 bases, and 7 bases had no gene match. Germline lookup yields CDR1 ENHRY and CDR2 SYGVKD. CDR3 sequence: CAISETHLAGSYNEQFF. CDR3 nucleotides: TGTGCCATCAGTGAGACTCATTTAGCGGGGTCCTACAATGAGCAGTTCTTC.

CDR3 bases: TGTGCCAGTAAGAGGACAGGCCCGGGGCCCCAGCATTTT. This gives the protein CASKRTGPGPQHF. The chain combines TRBV19 with TRBJ1-5; 7 positions agree with TRBD1. The CDR3 sequence is 13 residues long. V gave up 7 bases and J gave up 9 bases; unmatched junction bases: 9. Germline lookup yields CDR1 LNHDA and CDR2 SQIVND (reference sequence).

This chain joins TRBV11-1 and TRBJ1-1; TRBD1 agrees at 10 bases. V shed 5 bases and J 3 bases; nucleotides not matched to a gene: 6. The germline gives CDR1 SGHAT, CDR2 FQDESV (reference sequence). This CDR3 comprises 15 residues. The DNA of the CDR3 is TGTGCCAGCAGCCCGCCGACAGGGGGCTACACTGAAGCTTTCTTT. This encodes CASSPPTGGYTEAFF.

This chain connects TRBV29-1 to TRBJ2-5, with TRBD2 matching over 7 bases. CDR3 length: 14 amino acids. Germline-derived CDR1 and CDR2 are SQVTM and ANQGSEA. The V gene end was trimmed by 7 bases and the J gene end by 2 bases; junction bases not matched to a gene: 10. The CDR3 reads CSGRGKNLQETQYF. CDR3 DNA: TGCAGCGGGCGGGGGAAAAATCTTCAAGAGACCCAGTACTTC.

This chain uses TRBV12-5 with TRBJ1-1; no firm D call. V was pared by 6 bases and J by 0 bases, with 14 bases between. Per germline, CDR1 LGHNT and CDR2 FRNRAP. This CDR3 has 15 residues. CDR3 DNA: TGTGCTAGTGGACGAAGCTCCCCCCTGAACACTGAAGCTTTCTTT. Protein product: CASGRSSPLNTEAFF.

Note on this clone: No DNA is shown, since the ends of the CDR3 on it are uncertain; the CDR3 is the one TCRdb lists. This rearrangement joins TRBV21-1 to TRBJ1-3; the table's D call, TRBD1, was not checked against the DNA. TRBV21-1 is noted as a pseudogene. The length of the CDR3 is 18 amino acids, counting both ends. The CDR3 spells CASSKFGKGTGPGNTIYF.

J is TRBJ2-1 and V is TRBV4-3; tentatively, D is TRBD1 (5 bases). The V gene lost 4 bases and the J gene lost 3 bases, with 13 bases spanning the gap. Germline loops: CDR1 LGHNA, CDR2 YSLEER. CDR3 size: 15 residues. This chain's CDR3 is CASSPTRRVYNEQFF. CDR3 DNA: TGCGCCAGCAGCCCCACGCGCAGGGTCTACAATGAGCAGTTCTTC.

The V call is TRBV5-4, the J call TRBJ2-3; D is unresolved. Germline CDR1 reads SGHNT; CDR2 reads YYREEE (reference sequence). V dropped 1 base and J dropped 1 base, with 4 bases sitting between them. This CDR3 spans 13 amino acids. The CDR3 here is CASSLPGTDTQYF. CDR3 in DNA: TGTGCCAGCAGCTTGCCTGGCACAGATACGCAGTATTTT.

The chain has TRBV15 and TRBJ2-3, with D unresolved. V was cut by 1 base and J by 2 bases, with 7 bases left in between. Germline-derived CDR1 and CDR2 are LNHNV and YYDKDF (reference sequence). The CDR3 covers 14 residues. The CDR3 loop reads CATSRGLYTDTQYF. The CDR3 coding sequence is TGTGCCACCAGCAGAGGTCTATACACAGATACGCAGTATTTT.

The chain carries TRBV7-2 and TRBJ2-7; 8 nucleotides align to TRBD2. The J segment lost 0 bases and the V segment lost 5 bases, leaving 6 bases of the junction unmatched. The CDR3 loop spans 15 amino acids. Looked up from germline, CDR1 is SGHTA and CDR2 is FQGNSA. The CDR3, as DNA: TGTGCCAGCAGCCCTTTTCGGGGGGGCTCCTACGAGCAGTACTTC. Protein sequence: CASSPFRGGSYEQYF.

This rearrangement joins TRBV18 to TRBJ2-7; possible D gene TRBD1, 5 bases. CDR3 size: 12 residues. V dropped 5 bases and J dropped 3 bases, with 8 bases sitting between them. Per the germline V gene, CDR1 is KGHSH and CDR2 is LQKENI. The CDR3 DNA sequence: TGTGCCAGCTCATCAGACAGCTACGAGCAGTACTTC. As protein: CASSSDSYEQYF.

The chain links TRBV2 to TRBJ2-5; perhaps TRBD2 as D (6 bases). The CDR3 length is 11 residues. Germline lookup yields CDR1 SNHLY and CDR2 FYNNEI. Trimming stripped 10 bases from V and 5 bases from J, with 11 bases between. Here the CDR3 reads CATLGGETQYF. CDR3 DNA: TGTGCCACCCTAGGAGGGGAGACCCAGTACTTC. Full variable domain (remainder filled in from reference TRBV2 and TRBJ2-5): EPEVTQTPSHQVTQMGQEVILRCVPISNHLYFYWYRQILGQKVEFLVSFYNNEISEKSEIFDDQFSVERPDGSNFTLKIRSTKLEDSAMYFCATLGGETQYFGPGTRLLVL.

This sequence joins TRBV27 and TRBJ1-6; the D gene is possibly TRBD1 (6 bases). This CDR3 is built from 14 residues. CDR1 is MNHEY and CDR2 is SMNVEV in the germline V gene (reference sequence). With 6 bases removed from V and 7 bases from J, the gap between germline ends came to 13 bases. The CDR3 nucleotides are TGTGCCAGCAGGGGGCCAGGGGAAAATTCACCCCTCCACTTT. Translated, it gives CASRGPGENSPLHF.

The rearrangement joins TRBV6-4 to TRBJ2-3, with D tentatively TRBD1 (6 bases). The CDR3 totals 16 residues. Germline V gene lookup returns CDR1 MRHNA and CDR2 SNTAGT. V lost 3 bases and J lost 3, with 16 bases in between. CDR3 DNA: TGTGCCAGCAGTGAACTAGGTCGTCAGGGGACAGATACGCAGTATTTT. It yields the protein CASSELGRQGTDTQYF.

This chain uses TRBV9 with TRBJ2-1, with a tentative D call TRBD2 (5 bases). The CDR3 extends over 14 amino acids. Trimming shortened V by 4 bases and J by 9 bases, and 17 bases separated the two germline ends. Looked up from germline, CDR1 is SGDLS and CDR2 is YYNGEE. As DNA, the CDR3 is TGTGCCAGCAGCCCCTTCGGGGTCGGGTCTGAGCAGTTCTTC. It codes for CASSPFGVGSEQFF.

This clone has only a few counts. CDR3 in amino acids: CASSVLQNSPLHF. CDR3 DNA sequence: TGTGCCAGCAGCGTACTACAGAACTCACCCCTCCACTTT. The chain employs TRBV9 and TRBJ1-6, with no clear D. The CDR3 consists of 13 residues. The germline gives CDR1 SGDLS, CDR2 YYNGEE. The ends were cut back, 1 base at V and 10 bases at J, with 9 bases in the middle.

The rearrangement links TRBV7-3 to TRBJ2-5; TRBD1 is a possible D gene (5 bases). V was clipped by 5 bases and J by 2 bases, with 9 bases between them. The CDR3 covers 13 residues. Germline-derived CDR1 and CDR2 are SGHTA and FQGTGA. The CDR3 protein is CASSRQGQETQYF. The CDR3 region has the DNA TGTGCCAGCAGCCGCCAGGGACAAGAGACCCAGTACTTC.

The J gene is TRBJ1-6, the V gene TRBV5-1; 7 bases match TRBD1. The germline V gene has CDR1 SGHRS and CDR2 YFSETQ. The CDR3 extends over 15 amino acids. Germline trimming cut 3 bases from V and 10 bases from J; bases unmatched to any gene: 10. The CDR3 bases are TGCGCCAGCAGCTCGGGGGCCAGGGGGGAGTCACCCCTCCACTTT. It encodes CASSSGARGESPLHF.

The chain joins TRBV9 to TRBJ2-3, with 10 positions matching TRBD2. Trimming removed 3 bases from V and 6 bases from J; junction bases left unmatched: 10. From germline, CDR1 is SGDLS and CDR2 YYNGEE. This CDR3 is built from 16 residues. The CDR3, as DNA: TGTGCCAGCAGCGCACAAGCGGGAGGGCCCTTCGATACGCAGTATTTT. It codes for CASSAQAGGPFDTQYF.